The following is a T cell receptor beta chain sequence with its context. Antigen unknown. The sample is drawn from a study of T cell responses to AZD1222 COVID-19 vaccine. Overall study results and limits: The study sampled repertoires only after the peak T cell response.

Profiled with immunoSEQ multiplex PCR; TCRdb holds only in-frame clones, not every one. This sample has 85,000 to 100,000 clones, with around nine tenths found just once. Germline loops: CDR1 SEHNR, CDR2 FQNEAQ (reference sequence). This CDR3 spans 14 amino acids. Trimming took 5 bases from V and 4 from J, leaving 14 bases between them. This sequence joins TRBV7-9 and TRBJ1-2, with D uncertain. Sample: peripheral blood, taken on day 0 of AZD1222 vaccination. The sequence was obtained from an adult in good health. Written as DNA, the CDR3 is TGTGCCAGCAGCGAACAGAGTTTTGGCTATGGCTACACCTTC. Its protein is CASSEQSFGYGYTF.